This entry is about one T cell receptor (beta chain). Its antigen target is currently unknown. No base qualities exist here, and no much larger clone lies one base off it. This sample was included in a study of blood T cells in healthy people across ages (dated by TCRdb to between 2015 and 2017). Regarding the complete study: In model experiments, template switching captured about one uniquely barcoded TCR beta cDNA molecule for every two T cells. Age-related changes in TCR beta repertoire diversity were measured in the study by deep sequencing normalized with unique cDNA molecular identifiers. The donors were divided into four age groups: young (average 16 years), middle-aged (roughly 40), aged (about 62) and long-lived (around 80). Donors of different ages were randomly distributed across sequencing lanes to avoid experimental bias. Two additional independent replicas of 1 million unique cDNA reads from the same blood draw were analyzed for two donors (one aged 18 to 29 and one aged 80 or older). General findings and caveats noted by the study authors: As age increased, observed TCR beta diversity per million T cells dropped in a roughly linear way, and a significant reduction was already evident by age around 41. Observed TCR beta diversity correlated strongly with the percentage of naive T cells measured by flow cytometry. Estimates of total diversity based on one million sequenced T cells were considered lower bounds and underestimates. Conclusive comparison of naive and antigen-experienced compartments was prevented by the profiling of bulk unsorted PBMCs. Compared with the aged group, more naive CD4+ T cells, fewer expanded clones and increased TCR diversity were shown by the long-lived group, suggesting age selection. Because the CMV infection status of the donors was unknown, age-related changes in expanded clonotypes may potentially have been confounded.

Receptor amplification or capture employed 5' RACE. This sample was sequenced with an Illumina HiSeq 2500. A second PCR of about 7 to 12 cycles was performed with a sample-barcoded 5' primer and a J-beta primer mix. A unique molecular identifier was introduced onto each TCR beta cDNA molecule by a template-switch 5' adaptor carrying 12 random nucleotides. Each sample yielded at least 2.5 million CDR3-containing paired-end reads. First-strand cDNA synthesis was performed from all RNA using the Mint cDNA synthesis kit, with priming by a TRBC-specific oligonucleotide. Following uracil-DNA glycosylase treatment, a first 18-cycle PCR with universal primers M1SS and BC2_uni_R was performed on all cDNA. As for the authors' bioinformatics: Normalization of each sample was performed by random selection of 1 million high-quality reads, each carrying a distinct molecular identifier. Reads sharing molecular identifiers were discarded rather than binned into consensus sequences. CDR3 identification, clonotype clustering and error correction used MiTCR with a Q25 quality threshold and the strictest error-elimination algorithm. Lower-bound total TCR beta diversity was estimated with a nonparametric unseen species model using Euler transformation. TCRdb reprocessed the public reads (quality trimming at Q25 with fastp, clone calling with MiXCR) and kept in-frame beta chains. Rows merge per CDR3 protein into single entries with the most common DNA and genes. The V and J calls and clone size come from TCRdb's table, not from the authors' own analysis. The sample data list around 650,000 distinct CDR3 sequences, and about 30% of these were observed just once. Of the sample, 15% is held by the ten largest clones.

Systemically healthy Caucasian individuals from Russia, about 38 in total and aged roughly 6 to 100 years, were included as donors. Around 9.8 milliliters of peripheral blood were collected from each donor into EDTA-treated Vacutainer tubes. Ficoll-Paque density-gradient centrifugation was used to isolate PBMCs, with at least 7 million obtained per sample. Total RNA, at least 6 micrograms per sample, was extracted from PBMCs with Trizol reagent. For every donor, an aliquot of PBMCs went through flow cytometry to measure the percentages of naive CD45RAhigh/CD27high T cells. V loses 1 base, J loses 11 bases, and the germline ends lie 17 bases apart. The germline V gene gives CDR1 as MDHEN and CDR2 as SYDVKM. Including cysteine and phenylalanine, the CDR3 has 14 amino acids. Solely the CDR3 DNA is kept, with 42 bases framed from the first base.

The sample consisted of blood. The chain was built from TRBV28 and TRBJ2-5, and possibly TRBD1, on 5 matching bases. This TCR derives from a woman of 80 years or more in good health. Donor details come from another sample of the same person, matched by shared clones. For the CDR3, the sequence is CASSLSAAPQEQYF. The DNA sequence is as follows: TGTGCCAGCAGTTTATCGGCAGCCCCACAGGAGCAGTACTTC. This CDR3, with the reference TRBV28 and TRBJ2-5 proteins standing in past its ends, gives the full variable domain DVKVTQSSRYLVKRTGEKVFLECVQDMDHENMFWYRQDPGLGLRLIYFSYDVKMKEKGDIPEGYSVSREKKERFSLILESASTNQTSMYLCASSLSAAPQEQYFGPGTRLLVL.